Below are 13 T cell receptor beta chains sequenced from a single sample in a study of technical replicates of blood from a few donors. The assay was immunoSEQ multiplex PCR, and TCRdb's table has in-frame clones only and misses some. The top ten clones hold approximately 7.2% of a sample with about 12,000 clones, 94% of them seen once. The sequenced sample consisted of PBMCs. The receptors derive from a human donor in good health.

The chain carries TRBV19 and TRBJ1-2; weak D call: TRBD1 (5 bases). V gave up 5 bases and J gave up 12 bases, with 22 bases separating them. CDR1 is LNHDA, CDR2 SQIVND, per germline (reference sequence). This CDR3 has 14 residues. CDR3 in amino acids: CASSVPGFSVVDTF. The CDR3 DNA sequence: TGTGCCAGTAGTGTTCCAGGGTTCTCAGTCGTGGACACCTTC.

This chain joins TRBV11-2 and TRBJ2-1; 7 bases fit TRBD2. The V gene end was trimmed by 3 bases and the J gene end by 7 bases; junction bases not matched to a gene: 6. CDR3 length equals 14 residues. Looked up from germline, CDR1 is SGHAT and CDR2 is FQNNGV. The CDR3 spells CASSLVAGLNEQFF. The CDR3 coding sequence is TGTGCCAGCAGCTTGGTAGCGGGCCTAAATGAGCAGTTCTTC.

The rearrangement links TRBV6-4 to TRBJ2-2, with a tentative D call TRBD1 (6 bases). Trimming stripped 4 bases from V and 5 bases from J, with 17 bases between. Per the germline V gene, CDR1 is MRHNA and CDR2 is SNTAGT. CDR3 length: 16 residues. CDR3 nucleotide sequence: TGTGCCAGCAGTGGGGAGTCAGGGGACGAGACCGGGGAGCTGTTTTTT. Amino acids: CASSGESGDETGELFF.

V and J are TRBV6-5 and TRBJ2-5; 7 bases line up with TRBD2. V lost 0 bases and J lost 5; bases outside the gene matches: 9. Germline V gives CDR1 MNHEY, CDR2 SVGAGI. The length of the CDR3 is 16 residues. CDR3 sequence: CASSYSREGAGETQYF. The CDR3 region has the DNA TGTGCCAGCAGTTACTCGAGGGAGGGTGCGGGTGAGACCCAGTACTTC.

The chain combines TRBV15 with TRBJ1-2; 7 nucleotides line up with TRBD1. This CDR3 has 16 amino acids. Trimming at V came to 1 base and at J to 13 bases, leaving 18 bases not matched to a gene. CDR1 is LNHNV, CDR2 YYDKDF, per germline (reference sequence). The CDR3 protein is CATSRGSFETGPRSTF. CDR3 nucleotide sequence: TGTGCCACCAGCAGAGGAAGTTTTGAGACAGGGCCTCGAAGCACCTTC.

This chain joins TRBV7-9 and TRBJ2-7; 8 bases align to TRBD2. The CDR3 sequence is 16 residues long. Germline loops: CDR1 SEHNR, CDR2 FQNEAQ (reference sequence). J was trimmed by 3 bases and V by 5 bases; bases with no gene match: 12. Here the CDR3 reads CASSPPAGREGYEQYF. CDR3 coding DNA: TGTGCCAGCAGCCCCCCGGCGGGCCGGGAGGGCTACGAGCAGTACTTC.

The chain employs TRBV7-8 and TRBJ2-7; perhaps TRBD2 as D (5 bases). The V gene's germline CDR1 is SGHVS and CDR2 FQNEAQ. Trimming cost V 5 bases and J 2 bases, with 10 bases left between them. This CDR3 region has 13 residues. DNA for the CDR3: TGTGCCAGCAGCCCAACCGGGACCTACGAGCAGTACTTC. Translation: CASSPTGTYEQYF. Combining the CDR3 with reference TRBV7-8 and TRBJ2-7 gives the whole variable domain GAGVSQSPRYKVAKRGQDVALRCDPISGHVSLFWYQQALGQGPEFLTYFQNEAQLDKSGLPSDRFFAERPEGSVSTLKIQRTQQEDSAVYLCASSPTGTYEQYFGPGTRLTVT.

V usage is TRBV30 and J usage is TRBJ1-3; D not certain. The length of the CDR3 is 12 residues. V was shortened by 0 bases and J by 7 bases, with 7 bases between the two germline ends. Germline V CDR1 and CDR2: GTSNPN, SVGIG (reference sequence). In DNA form, the CDR3 reads TGTGCCTGGAGTGTAAGTCGGAACACCATATATTTT. It encodes CAWSVSRNTIYF. Drawing the rest from reference TRBV30 and TRBJ1-3, the complete variable domain is SQTIHQWPATLVQPVGSPLSLECTVEGTSNPNLYWYRQAAGRGLQLLFYSVGIGQISSEVPQNLSASRPQDRQFILSSKKLLLSDSGFYLCAWSVSRNTIYFGEGSWLTVV.

The chain is built from TRBV27 and TRBJ1-1; 10 bases are a match to TRBD1. CDR3 size: 12 residues. V was pared by 6 bases and J by 7 bases, with 2 bases of the junction left unmatched. Germline CDR1 is MNHEY and CDR2 is SMNVEV (reference sequence). For the CDR3, the DNA is TGTGCCAGCAGCTGGACAGGGGGTGAAGCTTTCTTT. It specifies CASSWTGGEAFF.

The rearrangement uses TRBV30 and TRBJ1-4, with D tentatively TRBD1 (6 bases). This CDR3 has 15 amino acids. V shed 2 bases and J shed 8 bases, with 18 bases lying between them. Germline CDR1 is GTSNPN and CDR2 is SVGIG (reference sequence). The CDR3 DNA is TGTGCCTGGAGTCTCCCGACAGGCTTTGTGGAAAAACTGTTTTTT. The encoded protein is CAWSLPTGFVEKLFF.

The CDR3 DNA sequence: TGCGCCAGCAGTGACTTACCCGGGACAACCGATGGCTCTGGGGCCAACGTCCTGACTTTC. Translation: CASSDLPGTTDGSGANVLTF. The chain is built from TRBV10-1 and TRBJ2-6; maybe TRBD1 (6 bases). The CDR3 contains 20 residues. Germline V gene sequence: CDR1 WNHNN, CDR2 SYGVQD (reference sequence). V lost 3 bases and J lost 0, with 21 bases in between.

The chain carries TRBV5-1 and TRBJ1-1; TRBD1 is a possible D gene (5 bases). Germline CDR1 reads SGHRS; CDR2 reads YFSETQ. The CDR3 is 20 residues long. Trimming took 1 base from V and 3 from J, leaving 28 bases between them. Here the CDR3 DNA reads TGCGCCAGCAGCTTGAAGGCAGGACACCGTTCCCCGTTCAGGGACACTGAAGCTTTCTTT. Translation gives CASSLKAGHRSPFRDTEAFF.

V is TRBV20-1 and J is TRBJ2-1; TRBD2 matches at 8 bases. Germline values: CDR1 DFQATT, CDR2 SNEGSKA (reference sequence). V was pared by 4 bases and J by 12 bases, with 5 bases of the junction left unmatched. This CDR3 contains 11 residues. Written as DNA, the CDR3 is TGCAGTGCTACAACCGGGACTAGGCAGTTCTTC. As protein: CSATTGTRQFF.